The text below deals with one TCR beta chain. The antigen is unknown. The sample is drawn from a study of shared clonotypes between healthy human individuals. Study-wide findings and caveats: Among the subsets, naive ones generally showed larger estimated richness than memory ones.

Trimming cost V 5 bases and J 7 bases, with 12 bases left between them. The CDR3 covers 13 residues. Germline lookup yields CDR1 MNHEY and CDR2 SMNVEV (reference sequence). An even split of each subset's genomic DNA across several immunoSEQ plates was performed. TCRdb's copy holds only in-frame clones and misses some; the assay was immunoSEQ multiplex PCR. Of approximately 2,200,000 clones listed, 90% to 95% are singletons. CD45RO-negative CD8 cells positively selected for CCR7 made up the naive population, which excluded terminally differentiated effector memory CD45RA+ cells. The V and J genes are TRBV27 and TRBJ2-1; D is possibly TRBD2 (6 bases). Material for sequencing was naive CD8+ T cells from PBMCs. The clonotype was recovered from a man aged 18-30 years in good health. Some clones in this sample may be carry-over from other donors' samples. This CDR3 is CASSPSLANEQFF. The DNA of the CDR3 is TGTGCCAGCAGTCCTTCCCTAGCGAATGAGCAGTTCTTC.